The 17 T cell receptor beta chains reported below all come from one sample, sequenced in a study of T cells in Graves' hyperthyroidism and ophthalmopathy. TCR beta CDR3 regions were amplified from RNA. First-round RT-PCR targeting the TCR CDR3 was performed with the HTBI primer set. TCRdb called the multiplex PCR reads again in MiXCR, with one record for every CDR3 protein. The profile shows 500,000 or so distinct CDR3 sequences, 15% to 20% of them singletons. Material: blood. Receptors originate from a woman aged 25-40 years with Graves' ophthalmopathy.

CDR3 nucleotide sequence: TGTGCCAGCACCCGGACAGGGGAGTCATATGAGCAGTTCTTC. Amino acid sequence: CASTRTGESYEQFF. This chain uses TRBV2 with TRBJ2-1, with 9 bases fitting TRBD1. J gave up 8 bases and V 7 bases, and 9 bases lay outside the gene matches. The length of the CDR3 is 14 residues. Germline V gene sequence: CDR1 SNHLY, CDR2 FYNNEI. The full variable domain, rest sourced from reference TRBV2 and TRBJ2-1, is EPEVTQTPSHQVTQMGQEVILRCVPISNHLYFYWYRQILGQKVEFLVSFYNNEISEKSEIFDDQFSVERPDGSNFTLKIRSTKLEDSAMYFCASTRTGESYEQFFGPGTRLTVL.

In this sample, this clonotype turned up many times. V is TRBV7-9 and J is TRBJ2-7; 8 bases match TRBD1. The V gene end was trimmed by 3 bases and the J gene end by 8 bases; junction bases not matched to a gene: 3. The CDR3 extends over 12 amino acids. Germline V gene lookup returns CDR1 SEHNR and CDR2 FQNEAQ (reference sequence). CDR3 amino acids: CASSLTGEQQYF. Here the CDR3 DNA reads TGTGCCAGCAGCTTGACAGGGGAACAGCAGTACTTC.

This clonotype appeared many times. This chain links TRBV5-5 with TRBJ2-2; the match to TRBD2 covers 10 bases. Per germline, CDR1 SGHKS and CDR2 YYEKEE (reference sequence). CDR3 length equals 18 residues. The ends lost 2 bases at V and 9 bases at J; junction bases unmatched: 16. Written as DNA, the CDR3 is TGTGCCAGCAGCTTAAGCCGGAGCGGGAGGGCCTCGAGGAGGGAGCTGTTTTTT. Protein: CASSLSRSGRASRRELFF.

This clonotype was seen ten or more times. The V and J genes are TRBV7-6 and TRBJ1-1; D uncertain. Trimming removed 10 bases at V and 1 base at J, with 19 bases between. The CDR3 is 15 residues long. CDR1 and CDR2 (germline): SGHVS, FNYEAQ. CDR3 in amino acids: CATSSAPGENTEAFF. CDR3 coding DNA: TGTGCCACCTCCTCAGCGCCCGGGGAGAACACTGAAGCTTTCTTT.

CDR3 loop: CSVERGVGTEAFF. The CDR3 nucleotides read TGCAGCGTTGAAAGAGGGGTGGGCACTGAAGCTTTCTTT. The chain couples TRBV29-1 to TRBJ1-1; maybe TRBD1 (5 bases). The V and J ends lost 2 bases and 4 bases respectively, with 11 bases between them. Germline CDR1 and CDR2: SQVTM and ANQGSEA. CDR3 length: 13 amino acids.

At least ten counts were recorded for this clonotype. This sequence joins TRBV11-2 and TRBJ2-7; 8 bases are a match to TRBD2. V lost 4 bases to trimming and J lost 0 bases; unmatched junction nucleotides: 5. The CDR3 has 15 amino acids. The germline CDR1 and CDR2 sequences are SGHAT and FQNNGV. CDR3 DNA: TGTGCCAGCAGCTCGCCCGGGACTAGCTCCTACGAGCAGTACTTC. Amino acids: CASSSPGTSSYEQYF.

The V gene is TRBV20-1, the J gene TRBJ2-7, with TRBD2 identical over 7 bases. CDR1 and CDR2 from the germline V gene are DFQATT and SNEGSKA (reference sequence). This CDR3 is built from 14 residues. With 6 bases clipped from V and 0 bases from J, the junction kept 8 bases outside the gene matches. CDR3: CSAARGSSSYEQYF. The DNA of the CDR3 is TGCAGTGCCGCGCGGGGGTCTTCCTCCTACGAGCAGTACTTC.

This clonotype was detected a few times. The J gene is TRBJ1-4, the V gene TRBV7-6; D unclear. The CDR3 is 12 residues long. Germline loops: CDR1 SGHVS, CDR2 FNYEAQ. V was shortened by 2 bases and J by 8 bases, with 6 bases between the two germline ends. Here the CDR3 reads CASSLTGEKLFF. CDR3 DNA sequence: TGTGCCAGCAGCTTAACTGGGGAAAAACTGTTTTTT.

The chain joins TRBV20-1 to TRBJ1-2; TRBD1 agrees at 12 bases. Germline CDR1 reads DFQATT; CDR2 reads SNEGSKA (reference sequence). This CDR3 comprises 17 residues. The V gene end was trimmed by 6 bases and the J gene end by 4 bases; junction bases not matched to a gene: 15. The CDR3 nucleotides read TGCAGTGCCCCGCGTAAGGGACAGGGGGCATATGCCTATGGCTACACCTTC. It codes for CSAPRKGQGAYAYGYTF.

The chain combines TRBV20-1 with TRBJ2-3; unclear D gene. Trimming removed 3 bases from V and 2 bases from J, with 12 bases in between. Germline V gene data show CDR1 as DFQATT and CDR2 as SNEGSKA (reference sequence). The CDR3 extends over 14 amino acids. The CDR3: CSARWPFATDTQYF. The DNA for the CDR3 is TGCAGTGCTAGGTGGCCATTTGCCACAGATACGCAGTATTTT.

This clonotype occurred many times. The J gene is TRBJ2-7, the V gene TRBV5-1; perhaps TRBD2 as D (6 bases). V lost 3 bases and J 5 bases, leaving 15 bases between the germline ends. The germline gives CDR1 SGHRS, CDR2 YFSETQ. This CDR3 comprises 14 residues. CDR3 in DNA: TGCGCCAGCAGCTCCGGAGGGATTAGGAACGAGCAGTACTTC. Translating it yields CASSSGGIRNEQYF.

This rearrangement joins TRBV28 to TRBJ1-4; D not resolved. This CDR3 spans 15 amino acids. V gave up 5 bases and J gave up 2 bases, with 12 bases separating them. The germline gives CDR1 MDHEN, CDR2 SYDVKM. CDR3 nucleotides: TGTGCCAGCAGTACCCCTTTTGCGACTAATGAAAAACTGTTTTTT. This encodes CASSTPFATNEKLFF.

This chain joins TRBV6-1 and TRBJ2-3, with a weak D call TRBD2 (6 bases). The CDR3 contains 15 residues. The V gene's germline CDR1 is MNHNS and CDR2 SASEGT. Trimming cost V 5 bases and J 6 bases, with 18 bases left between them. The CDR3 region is CASSSEAGRGDTQYF. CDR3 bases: TGTGCCAGCAGTTCCGAAGCGGGCCGAGGGGATACGCAGTATTTT.

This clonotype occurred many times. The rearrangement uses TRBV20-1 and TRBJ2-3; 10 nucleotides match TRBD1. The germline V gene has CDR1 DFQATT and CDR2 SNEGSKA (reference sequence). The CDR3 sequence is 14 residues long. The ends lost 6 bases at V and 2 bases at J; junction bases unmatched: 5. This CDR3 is CSAPGTGVTDTQYF. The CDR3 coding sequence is TGCAGTGCCCCCGGGACAGGGGTCACAGATACGCAGTATTTT.

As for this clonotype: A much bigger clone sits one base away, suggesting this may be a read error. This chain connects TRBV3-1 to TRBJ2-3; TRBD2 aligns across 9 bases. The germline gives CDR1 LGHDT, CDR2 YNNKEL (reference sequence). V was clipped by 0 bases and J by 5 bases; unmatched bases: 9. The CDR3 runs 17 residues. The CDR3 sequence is CASSQDGLAGRIDTQYF. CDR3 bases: TGTGCCAGCAGCCAAGATGGTCTAGCGGGAAGGATAGATACGCAGTATTTT.

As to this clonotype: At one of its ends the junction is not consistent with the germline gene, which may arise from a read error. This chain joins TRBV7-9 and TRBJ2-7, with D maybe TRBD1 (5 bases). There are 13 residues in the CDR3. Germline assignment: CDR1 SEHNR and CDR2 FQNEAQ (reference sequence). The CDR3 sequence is CASSYDRAYEQHF. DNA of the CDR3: TGTGCCAGCAGTTATGACAGAGCCTACGAGCAGCACTTC.

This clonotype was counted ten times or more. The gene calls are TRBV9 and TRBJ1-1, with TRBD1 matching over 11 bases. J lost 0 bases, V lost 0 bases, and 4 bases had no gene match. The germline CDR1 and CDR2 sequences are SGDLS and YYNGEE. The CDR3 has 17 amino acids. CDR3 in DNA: TGTGCCAGCAGCGTAGGGACAGGGGGCCACATGAACACTGAAGCTTTCTTT. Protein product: CASSVGTGGHMNTEAFF.